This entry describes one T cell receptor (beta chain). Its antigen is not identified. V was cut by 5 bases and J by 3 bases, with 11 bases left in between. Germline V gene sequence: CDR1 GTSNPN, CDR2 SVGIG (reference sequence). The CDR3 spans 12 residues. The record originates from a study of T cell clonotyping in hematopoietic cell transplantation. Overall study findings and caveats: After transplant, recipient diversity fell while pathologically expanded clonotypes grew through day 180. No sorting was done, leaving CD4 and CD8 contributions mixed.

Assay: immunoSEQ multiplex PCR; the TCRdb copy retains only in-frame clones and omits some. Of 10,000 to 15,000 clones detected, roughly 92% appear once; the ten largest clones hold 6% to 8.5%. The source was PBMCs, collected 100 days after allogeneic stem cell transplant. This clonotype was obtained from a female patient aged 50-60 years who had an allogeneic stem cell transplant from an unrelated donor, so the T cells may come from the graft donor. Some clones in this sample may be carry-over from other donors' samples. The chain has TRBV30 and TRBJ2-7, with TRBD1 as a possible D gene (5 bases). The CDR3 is CAWARGNYEQYF. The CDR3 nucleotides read TGTGCCTGGGCAAGGGGAAACTACGAGCAGTACTTC.